This passage covers 4 T cell receptor beta chains from one sample sequenced in a study of blood T cells in healthy people across ages. Primed by a sample-barcoded 5' primer and a J-beta primer mix, a second PCR proceeded for about 7 to 11 cycles. A single record per CDR3 protein comes from TCRdb applying MiXCR to the 5' RACE reads. The sample has about a million distinct CDR3 sequences, 51% seen once; the top ten hold 20% to 25%. Sample: blood. The receptors were gathered from an older woman in good health.

The chain links TRBV4-1 to TRBJ2-1, with 10 bases that match TRBD1. V gave up 2 bases and J gave up 1 base; unmatched junction bases: 5. CDR3 length: 17 residues. Germline V gene lookup returns CDR1 MGHRA and CDR2 YSYEKL. The CDR3 DNA reads TGCGCCAGCAGCCAATGGCCGGGACAGGGGTCCTACAATGAGCAGTTCTTC. As protein: CASSQWPGQGSYNEQFF.

The genes are TRBV27 and TRBJ2-1, with TRBD2 identical over 9 bases. The CDR3 has 19 amino acids. The germline V gene encodes CDR1 MNHEY and CDR2 SMNVEV (reference sequence). V lost 5 bases to trimming and J lost 4 bases; unmatched junction nucleotides: 18. In nucleotides, the CDR3 is TGTGCCAGCAGTCCCGCCCTTCGGGCGGGAGGGCCCCTTTACAATGAGCAGTTCTTC. This encodes CASSPALRAGGPLYNEQFF.

The chain is built from TRBV12-3 or TRBV12-4 and TRBJ2-4; D remains unclear. CDR3 size: 11 residues. V dropped 4 bases and J dropped 6 bases, with 4 bases sitting between them. The CDR3 coding sequence is TGTGCCAGCAGTTACATAAACATTCAGTACTTC. Translating it yields CASSYINIQYF.

This clonotype was seen a single time. J is TRBJ2-5 and V is TRBV7-9; the match to TRBD2 covers 7 bases. The J call may be faulty, since TRBJ2-7 better matches the DNA end. This CDR3 has 15 residues. Germline CDR1 reads SEHNR; CDR2 reads FQNEAQ (reference sequence). The DNA of the CDR3 is TGTGCCAGCAGCTTAGTTCAAGCGGGATTCTACGAGCAGTACTTC. Translating it yields CASSLVQAGFYEQYF.